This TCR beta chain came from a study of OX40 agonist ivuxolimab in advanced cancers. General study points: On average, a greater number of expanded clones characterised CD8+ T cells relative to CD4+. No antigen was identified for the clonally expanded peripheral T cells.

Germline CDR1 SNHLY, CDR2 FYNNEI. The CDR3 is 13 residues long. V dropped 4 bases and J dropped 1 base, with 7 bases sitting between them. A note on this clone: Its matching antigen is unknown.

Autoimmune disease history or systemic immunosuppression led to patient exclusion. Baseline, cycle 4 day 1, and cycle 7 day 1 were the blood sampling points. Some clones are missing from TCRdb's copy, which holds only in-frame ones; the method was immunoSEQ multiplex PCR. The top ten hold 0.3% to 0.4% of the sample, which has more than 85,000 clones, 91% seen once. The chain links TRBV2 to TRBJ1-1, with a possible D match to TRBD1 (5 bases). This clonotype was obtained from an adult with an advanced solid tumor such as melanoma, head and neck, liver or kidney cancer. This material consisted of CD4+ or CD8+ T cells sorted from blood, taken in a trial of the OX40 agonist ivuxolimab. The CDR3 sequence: CASSVGENTEAFF. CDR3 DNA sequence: TGTGCCAGCAGTGTAGGGGAGAACACTGAAGCTTTCTTT.